The 4 T cell receptor beta chains below come from one sample, sequenced in a study of T cells in Graves' hyperthyroidism and ophthalmopathy. Amplification of TCR beta CDR3 regions used RNA as the template. HTBI primers were used for first-round RT-PCR of the TCR CDR3. TCRdb re-called the multiplex PCR reads through MiXCR, storing one row per CDR3 protein. The data show 400,000 to 550,000 distinct CDR3 sequences, about an eighth seen once. Sample: blood. These receptors were obtained from a woman between 18 and 29 years old with Graves' hyperthyroidism.

To note about this clonotype: This may come from a read error, since a much larger clone is one base off. The chain uses TRBV6-5 and TRBJ1-3; 8 bases are a match to TRBD1. CDR3 size: 16 residues. The germline V gene encodes CDR1 MNHEY and CDR2 SVGAGI. This CDR3 reads CSSSSRTGKGGNTIYF. CDR3 coding DNA: TGTTCCAGCAGTTCCCGGACAGGGAAGGGTGGAAACACCATATATTTT.

This clonotype was seen ten or more times. The CDR3 bases are TGTGCCATCAGTGATGGGCGGAGTAGCTCCTACAATGAGCAGTTCTTC. This codes for CAISDGRSSSYNEQFF. V and J are TRBV10-3 and TRBJ2-1; the D is unclear. Germline CDR1 is ENHRY and CDR2 is SYGVKD. This CDR3 is 16 amino acids long. V was shortened by 3 bases and J by 0 bases, with 12 bases between the two germline ends.

This chain's CDR3 is CSGGVVETQYF. The CDR3, as DNA: TGCAGCGGTGGAGTGGTAGAGACCCAGTACTTC. This chain connects TRBV29-1 to TRBJ2-5; no clear D gene. V gave up 7 bases and J gave up 4 bases, with 10 bases separating them. CDR3 length equals 11 residues. CDR1 SQVTM and CDR2 ANQGSEA come from the germline V gene.

This clonotype was detected many times. This chain uses TRBV24-1 with TRBJ2-7, with D uncertain. V lost 7 bases and J lost 3, with 15 bases in between. The germline gives CDR1 KGHDR, CDR2 SFDVKD. The length of the CDR3 is 14 residues. CDR3 region: CATRTTPAHYEQYF. CDR3 sequence (DNA): TGTGCCACCAGGACGACTCCAGCTCACTACGAGCAGTACTTC.